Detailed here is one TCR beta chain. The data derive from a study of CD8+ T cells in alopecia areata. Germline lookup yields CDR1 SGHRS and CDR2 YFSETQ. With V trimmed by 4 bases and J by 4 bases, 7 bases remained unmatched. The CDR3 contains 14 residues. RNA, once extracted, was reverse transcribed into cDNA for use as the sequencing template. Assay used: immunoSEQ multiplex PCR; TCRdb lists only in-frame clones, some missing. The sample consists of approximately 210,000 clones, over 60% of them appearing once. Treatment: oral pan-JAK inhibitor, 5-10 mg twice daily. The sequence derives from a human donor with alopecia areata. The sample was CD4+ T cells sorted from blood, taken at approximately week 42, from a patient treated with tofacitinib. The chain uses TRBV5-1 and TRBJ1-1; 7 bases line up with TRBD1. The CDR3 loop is CASSVQGSSTEAFF. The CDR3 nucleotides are TGCGCCAGCAGCGTACAGGGGTCGAGCACTGAAGCTTTCTTT.